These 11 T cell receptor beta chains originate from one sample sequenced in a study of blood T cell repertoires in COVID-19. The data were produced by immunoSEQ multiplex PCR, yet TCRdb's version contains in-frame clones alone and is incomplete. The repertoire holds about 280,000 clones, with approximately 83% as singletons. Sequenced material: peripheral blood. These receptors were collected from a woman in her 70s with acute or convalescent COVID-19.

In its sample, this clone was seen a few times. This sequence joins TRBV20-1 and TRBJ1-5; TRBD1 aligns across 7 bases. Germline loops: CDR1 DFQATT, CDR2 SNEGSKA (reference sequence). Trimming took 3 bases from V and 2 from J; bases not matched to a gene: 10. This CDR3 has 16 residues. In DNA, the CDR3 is TGCAGTGCTAGTCATACACAGGGGTCGGGCAATCAGCCCCAGCATTTT. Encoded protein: CSASHTQGSGNQPQHF.

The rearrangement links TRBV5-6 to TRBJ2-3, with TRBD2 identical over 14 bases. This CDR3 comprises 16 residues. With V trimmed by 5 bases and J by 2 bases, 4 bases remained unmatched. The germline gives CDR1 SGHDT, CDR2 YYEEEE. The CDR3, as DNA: TGTGCCAGCAGGGGACTAGCGGGAGACGCCACAGATACGCAGTATTTT. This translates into CASRGLAGDATDTQYF.

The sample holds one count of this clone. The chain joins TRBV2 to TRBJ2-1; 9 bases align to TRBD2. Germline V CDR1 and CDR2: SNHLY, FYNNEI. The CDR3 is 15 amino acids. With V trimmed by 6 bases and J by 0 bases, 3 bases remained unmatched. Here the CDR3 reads CASRETSGSYNEQFF. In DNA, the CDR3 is TGTGCCAGCAGGGAGACTAGCGGCTCCTACAATGAGCAGTTCTTC.

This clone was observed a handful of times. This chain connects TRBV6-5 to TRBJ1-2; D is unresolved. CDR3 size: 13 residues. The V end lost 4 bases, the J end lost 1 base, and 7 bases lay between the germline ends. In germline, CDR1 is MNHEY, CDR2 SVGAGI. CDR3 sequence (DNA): TGTGCCAGCAGTTTTAACAGTAACTATGGCTACACCTTC. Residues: CASSFNSNYGYTF.

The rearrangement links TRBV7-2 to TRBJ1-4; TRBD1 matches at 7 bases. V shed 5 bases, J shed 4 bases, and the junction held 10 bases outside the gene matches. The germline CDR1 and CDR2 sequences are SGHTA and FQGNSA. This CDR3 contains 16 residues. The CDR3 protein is CASSVRTGGLNEKLFF. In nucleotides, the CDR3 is TGTGCCAGCAGCGTACGGACAGGCGGACTTAATGAAAAACTGTTTTTT.

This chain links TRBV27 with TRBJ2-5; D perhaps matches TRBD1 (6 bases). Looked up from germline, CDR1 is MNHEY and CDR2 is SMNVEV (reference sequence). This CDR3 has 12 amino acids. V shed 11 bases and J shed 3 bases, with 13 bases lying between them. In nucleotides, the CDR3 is TGTGCCTCAGCCACAGGGAAAGAGACCCAGTACTTC. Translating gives CASATGKETQYF.

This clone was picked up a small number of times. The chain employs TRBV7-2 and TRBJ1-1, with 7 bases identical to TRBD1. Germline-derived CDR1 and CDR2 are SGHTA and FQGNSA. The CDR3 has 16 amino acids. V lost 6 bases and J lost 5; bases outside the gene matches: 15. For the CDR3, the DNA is TGTGCCAGCAGGCGCGGGGACAGCTTAAAAGGAACTGAAGCTTTCTTT. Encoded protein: CASRRGDSLKGTEAFF. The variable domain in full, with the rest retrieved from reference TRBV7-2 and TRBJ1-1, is GAGVSQSPSNKVTEKGKDVELRCDPISGHTALYWYRQSLGQGLEFLIYFQGNSAPDKSGLPSDRFSAERTGGSVSTLTIQRTQQEDSAVYLCASRRGDSLKGTEAFFGQGTRLTVV.

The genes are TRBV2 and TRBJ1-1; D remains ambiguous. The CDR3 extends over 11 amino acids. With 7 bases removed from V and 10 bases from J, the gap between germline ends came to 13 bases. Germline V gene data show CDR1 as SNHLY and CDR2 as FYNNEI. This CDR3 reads CASKRTQTAFF. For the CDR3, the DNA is TGTGCCAGCAAGAGAACACAGACAGCTTTCTTT.

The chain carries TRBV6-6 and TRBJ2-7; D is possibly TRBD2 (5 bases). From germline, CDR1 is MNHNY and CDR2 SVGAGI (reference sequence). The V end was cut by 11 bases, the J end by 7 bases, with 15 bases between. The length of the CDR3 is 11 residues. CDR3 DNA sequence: TGTGCCGTAACGACCACGGGGGAGCAGTACTTC. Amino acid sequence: CAVTTTGEQYF.

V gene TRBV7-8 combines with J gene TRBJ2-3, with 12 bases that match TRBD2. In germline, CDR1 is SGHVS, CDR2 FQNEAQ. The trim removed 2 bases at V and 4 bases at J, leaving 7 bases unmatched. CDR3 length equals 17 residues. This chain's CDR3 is CASSLWSSGGAADTQYF. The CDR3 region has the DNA TGTGCCAGCAGCTTATGGTCTAGCGGGGGGGCTGCAGATACGCAGTATTTT.

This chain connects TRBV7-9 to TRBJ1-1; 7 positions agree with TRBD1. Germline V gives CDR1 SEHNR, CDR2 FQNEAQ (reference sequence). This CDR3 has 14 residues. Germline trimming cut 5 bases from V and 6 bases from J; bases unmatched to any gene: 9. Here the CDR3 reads CASSIDRVVAEAFF. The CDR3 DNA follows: TGTGCCAGCAGCATTGACAGGGTGGTCGCTGAAGCTTTCTTT.